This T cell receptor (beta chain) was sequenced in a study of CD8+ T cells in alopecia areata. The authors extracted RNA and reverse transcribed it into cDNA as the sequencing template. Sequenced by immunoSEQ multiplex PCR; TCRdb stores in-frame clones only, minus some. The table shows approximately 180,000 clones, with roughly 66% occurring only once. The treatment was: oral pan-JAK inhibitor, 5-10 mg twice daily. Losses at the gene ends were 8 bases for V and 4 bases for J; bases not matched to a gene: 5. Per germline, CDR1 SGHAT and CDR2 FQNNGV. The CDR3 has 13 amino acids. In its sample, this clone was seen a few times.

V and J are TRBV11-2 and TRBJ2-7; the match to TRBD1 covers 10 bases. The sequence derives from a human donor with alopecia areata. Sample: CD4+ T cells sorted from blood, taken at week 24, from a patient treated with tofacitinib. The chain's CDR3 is CASVGQGTYEQYF. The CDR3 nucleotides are TGTGCCAGCGTGGGACAGGGGACGTACGAGCAGTACTTC.